A selection of T cell receptor beta chains follows, all from one sample in a study of cytomegalovirus exposure and HLA in healthy donors. Repertoires were generated with immunoSEQ multiplex PCR, while TCRdb's copy carries only in-frame clones and drops some. Counted here are approximately 190,000 clones, around 73% occurring once; the ten biggest clones make up roughly 2%. Sequencing was performed on PBMCs. The source of these receptors is a woman in her 30s in good health and CMV-seropositive. The CDR3 runs from the conserved cysteine through the conserved F or W. D genes are given only for firm matches. Only part of the rows carry a size: once, few, many, or a class if the clone is expanded.

V	size	J	D	DNA	CDR3
TRBV9	.	TRBJ2-2	TRBD1	TGTGCCAGCAGCGTTTTCGGACAGGTGAACACCGGGGAGCTGTTTTTT	CASSVFGQVNTGELFF
TRBV4-3	.	TRBJ1-1	TRBD1	TGCGCCAGCAGCCAAGATGTGGTTACAGGGGTGCAAGCTTTCTTT	CASSQDVVTGVQAFF
TRBV4-1	.	TRBJ1-6	.	TGCGCCAGCAGCCAAGACGACAGAGAGAATTCACCCCTCCACTTT	CASSQDDRENSPLHF
TRBV2	few	TRBJ2-2	TRBD1	TGTGCCAGCAGTGAACAGTGGGACAGGAACACCGGGGAGCTGTTTTTT	CASSEQWDRNTGELFF
TRBV30	.	TRBJ1-5	.	TGTGCCTGGAGAGCCACTAATAGCAATCAGCCCCAGCATTTT	CAWRATNSNQPQHF
TRBV6-6	.	TRBJ2-7	.	TGTGCCAGCAGGCACACCCAGGGCTACGAGCAGTACTTC	CASRHTQGYEQYF
TRBV5-4	once	TRBJ2-1	TRBD2	TGTGCCAGCAGCAAGGCGGGGGGTCAATCCTACAATGAGCAGTTCTTC	CASSKAGGQSYNEQFF
TRBV5-1	.	TRBJ2-1	TRBD1	TGCGCCAGCAGCGCCGCGGACAGGTGGAATGAGCAGTTCTTC	CASSAADRWNEQFF
TRBV7-9	.	TRBJ1-1	.	TGTGCCAGCAGCTTATTTGAGGGGAACACTGAAGCTTTCTTT	CASSLFEGNTEAFF
TRBV2	.	TRBJ2-2	.	TGTGCCAGCAACGGCGGAAAGAACACCGGGGAGCTGTTTTTT	CASNGGKNTGELFF
TRBV28	.	TRBJ2-7	.	TGTGCCAGCAGTTTGGGACACCAGTACGAGCAGTACTTC	CASSLGHQYEQYF
TRBV28	.	TRBJ1-5	TRBD1	TGTGCCAGCAGACAGCAGGGGGCTTTGGGCAATCAGCCCCAGCATTTT	CASRQQGALGNQPQHF
TRBV5-4	.	TRBJ2-7	TRBD1	TGTGCCAGCAGCTTGGGACAGGGATACTACGAGCAGTACTTC	CASSLGQGYYEQYF
TRBV30	.	TRBJ2-7	.	TGTGCCTGGAGTGAACAGGGCTACGAGCAGTACTTC	CAWSEQGYEQYF
TRBV9	few	TRBJ1-3	.	TGTGCCAGCAGCGTAGGAGATCCGAGCTCTGGAAACACCATATATTTT	CASSVGDPSSGNTIYF
TRBV7-9	.	TRBJ2-2	.	TGTGCCAGCAGCTTAGCTAGCACCGGGGAGCTGTTTTTT	CASSLASTGELFF
TRBV18	.	TRBJ1-1	TRBD1	TGTGCCAGCTCACCAGGCCTACAGGGGATGAACACTGAAGCTTTCTTT	CASSPGLQGMNTEAFF
TRBV11-1	.	TRBJ2-7	TRBD2	TGTGCCAGCCTCCAACGAGCGGGAGGCCAAATCTACGAGCAGTACTTC	CASLQRAGGQIYEQYF
TRBV11-1	few	TRBJ1-2	.	TGTGCCAGCAGCCGGAGGGGCGACGACTATGGCTACACCTTC	CASSRRGDDYGYTF
TRBV7-3	.	TRBJ2-5	TRBD1	TGTGCCAGCAGCACGCGACAGGGTCGGACCCAGTACTTC	CASSTRQGRTQYF
TRBV7-9	.	TRBJ2-1	TRBD1	TGTGCCAGCAGCTTACTGAAGGGGGCGTACAATGAGCAGTTCTTC	CASSLLKGAYNEQFF
TRBV2	once	TRBJ1-5	.	TGTGCCAGCAGTGAACTCAGTCAGCCCCAGCATTTT	CASSELSQPQHF
TRBV7-9	once	TRBJ2-7	.	TGTGCCAGCAGCCTATATGGCTCCTACGAGCAGTACTTC	CASSLYGSYEQYF
TRBV6-5	.	TRBJ2-2	TRBD2	TGTGCCAGCAGCTACGGGACTAGCGGCACCGGGGAGCTGTTTTTT	CASSYGTSGTGELFF
TRBV18	.	TRBJ2-1	TRBD2	TGTGCCAGCTCACCACTAGCGGGAGATCGTGAGCAGTTCTTC	CASSPLAGDREQFF
TRBV7-2	.	TRBJ2-7	TRBD2	TGTGCCAGCAGTTTAACCCCGGGAGGGTTCTACGAGCAGTACTTC	CASSLTPGGFYEQYF
TRBV28	.	TRBJ2-2	.	TGTGCCAGCAGTTTTTTCCTTTTAGACACCGGGGAGCTGTTTTTT	CASSFFLLDTGELFF
TRBV2	few	TRBJ2-5	TRBD1	TGTGCCAGCAGTGTAGTGGGACAGGGCGGAGAGACCCAGTACTTC	CASSVVGQGGETQYF
TRBV18	.	TRBJ2-6	TRBD1	TGTGCCAGCTCACCCGACAGGGTCGGGGCCAACGTCCTGACTTTT	CASSPDRVGANVLTF
TRBV30	.	TRBJ1-1	.	TGTGCCTGGAGCCTAGGGGCGCTGAACACTGAAGCTTTCTTT	CAWSLGALNTEAFF
TRBV4-2	.	TRBJ1-1	.	TGTGCCAGCAGCCGGTATGGACAGTCGAACACTGAAGCTTTCTTT	CASSRYGQSNTEAFF
TRBV19	.	TRBJ1-2	.	TGTGCCAGTAGTCCCCTTAACTATGGCTACACCTTC	CASSPLNYGYTF
TRBV5-6	few	TRBJ2-1	TRBD2	TGTGCCAGCAGCTTTCTAGCGGGGGGGTCGGGGACCTACAATGAGCAGTTCTTC	CASSFLAGGSGTYNEQFF
TRBV5-1	.	TRBJ1-1	.	TGCGCCAGCAGCCTTGAGACGTTTCGGGGTGGCACTGAAGCTTTCTTT	CASSLETFRGGTEAFF
TRBV2	once	TRBJ1-2	TRBD1	TGTGCCAGCCTCCTAGGCCGCCGACAGGGAGGTGGCTACACCTTC	CASLLGRRQGGGYTF
TRBV6-5	.	TRBJ1-1	.	TGTGCCAGCAGTTCTTCCGGGATCACCCTCGGTGAAGCTTTCTTT	CASSSSGITLGEAFF
TRBV19	few	TRBJ1-5	.	TGTGCCAGTAGTATAATGGGGGGTGCTGGTCAGCCCCAGCATTTT	CASSIMGGAGQPQHF
TRBV7-3	.	TRBJ2-1	TRBD2	TGTGCCAGCAGCCCCGGGACTAGTGCCTACAATGAGCAGTTCTTC	CASSPGTSAYNEQFF
TRBV28	.	TRBJ2-7	TRBD1	TGTGCCAGCAACCAAACCCCCACCACCGGGACAGGGCCTCGTAACGAGCAGTACTTC	CASNQTPTTGTGPRNEQYF
TRBV5-1	.	TRBJ2-5	.	TGCGCCAGCAGCTTGGGGCCAGGCGATCAAGAGACCCAGTACTTC	CASSLGPGDQETQYF
TRBV29-1	once	TRBJ1-2	TRBD1	TGCAGCGTTGAAGATCGGCGGACAGGGGATTATGGCTACACCTTC	CSVEDRRTGDYGYTF
TRBV2	.	TRBJ2-1	.	TGTGCCAGCAGTCGGGACTCGAAGAATGAGCAGTTCTTC	CASSRDSKNEQFF
TRBV5-1	.	TRBJ2-7	TRBD2	TGCGCCAGCAGCTTTCCCGGGAGGGAATGCGACGAGCAGTACTTC	CASSFPGRECDEQYF
TRBV9	few	TRBJ1-4	.	TGTGCCAGCAGCGTAGAAACCGGGACTGAGGCCGTTCCGGCAATGGAAAAACTGTTTTTT	CASSVETGTEAVPAMEKLFF
TRBV7-9	once	TRBJ1-1	.	TGTGCCAGCAGCTTTCGAATTACAGGGATGAACACTGAAGCTTTCTTT	CASSFRITGMNTEAFF
TRBV19	.	TRBJ2-3	.	TGTGCCAGTAGAGGCCCGGGTGAGCAGTATTTT	CASRGPGEQYF
TRBV19	.	TRBJ2-2	TRBD1	TGTGCCAGTAGTATCTCACAGGGGCGTCACGGGGAGCTGTTTTTT	CASSISQGRHGELFF
TRBV29-1	.	TRBJ1-1	.	TGCAGCGCATCCAGGGATTTGTACACTGAAGCTTTCTTT	CSASRDLYTEAFF